Below are 14 T cell receptor beta chains sequenced from a single sample in a study of OX40 agonist ivuxolimab in advanced cancers. This table comes from immunoSEQ multiplex PCR, and its TCRdb copy is limited to in-frame clones, with some not included. The sample includes 65,000 to 70,000 clones, about 90% of them seen just once. Sequencing was performed on CD4+ or CD8+ T cells sorted from blood, taken in a trial of the OX40 agonist ivuxolimab. The source is an adult with an advanced solid tumor such as melanoma, head and neck, liver or kidney cancer.

This chain links TRBV15 with TRBJ2-5; weak D call: TRBD1 (6 bases). The CDR3 runs to 15 residues. The ends were cut back, 0 bases at V and 4 bases at J, with 12 bases in the middle. Germline values: CDR1 LNHNV, CDR2 YYDKDF (reference sequence). The CDR3 protein is CATSRDSAGVETQYF. The CDR3, as DNA: TGTGCCACCAGCAGAGATTCCGCAGGGGTAGAGACCCAGTACTTC. Complete variable domain (other parts from reference TRBV15 and TRBJ2-5): DAMVIQNPRYQVTQFGKPVTLSCSQTLNHNVMYWYQQKSSQAPKLLFHYYDKDFNNEADTPDNFQSRRPNTSFCFLDIRSPGLGDTAMYLCATSRDSAGVETQYFGPGTRLLVL.

The V call is TRBV10-3, the J call TRBJ1-3; D is perhaps TRBD1 (5 bases). The germline V and J ends were trimmed by 2 bases and 4 bases, with 15 bases remaining between them. Germline V lookup: CDR1 ENHRY, CDR2 SYGVKD. There are 16 residues in the CDR3. In DNA, the CDR3 is TGTGCCATCAGTGAGAGCGGGGCAGGGAGAGGAAACACCATATATTTT. Translation gives CAISESGAGRGNTIYF.

J is TRBJ2-1 and V is TRBV19; D ambiguous. The V and J ends lost 4 bases and 4 bases respectively, with 11 bases between them. The V gene's germline CDR1 is LNHDA and CDR2 SQIVND (reference sequence). The CDR3 is 14 amino acids. The CDR3 DNA reads as TGTGCCAGTAGTAAATGGAGTTCATACAATGAGCAGTTCTTC. Translating it yields CASSKWSSYNEQFF.

This rearrangement joins TRBV4-1 to TRBJ2-2, with no clear D. The V gene's germline CDR1 is MGHRA and CDR2 YSYEKL. CDR3 size: 14 residues. Deletions cut 5 bases from V and 0 bases from J, with 7 bases between. CDR3 region: CASSINANTGELFF. CDR3 DNA sequence: TGCGCCAGCAGCATCAACGCGAACACCGGGGAGCTGTTTTTT.

This chain uses TRBV5-1 with TRBJ2-4; D is tentatively TRBD1 or TRBD2 (6 bases each). Trimming took off 0 bases at V and 9 bases at J, with 13 bases between the two ends. From germline, CDR1 is SGHRS and CDR2 YFSETQ. This CDR3 has 14 residues. DNA for the CDR3: TGCGCCAGCAGCTTGGCAACAAAGGGGGGCATTCAGTACTTC. It yields the protein CASSLATKGGIQYF.

J is TRBJ2-3 and V is TRBV7-2, with 10 bases matching TRBD2. The germline gives CDR1 SGHTA, CDR2 FQGNSA. The CDR3 loop spans 16 amino acids. V was pared by 1 base and J by 2 bases, with 3 bases of the junction left unmatched. CDR3 loop: CASSLVTSGNTDTQYF. The CDR3 bases are TGTGCCAGCAGCTTAGTTACTAGCGGGAACACAGATACGCAGTATTTT.

This CDR3 reads CASSLARPTDTQYF. CDR3 DNA sequence: TGTGCCAGCAGCTTAGCGCGGCCCACAGATACGCAGTATTTT. This rearrangement joins TRBV7-2 to TRBJ2-3; no reliable D call. This CDR3 has 14 residues. Trimming took off 0 bases at V and 2 bases at J, with 6 bases between the two ends. In germline, CDR1 is SGHTA, CDR2 FQGNSA.

V gene TRBV7-2 combines with J gene TRBJ1-4; D gene uncertain. The V gene lost 5 bases and the J gene lost 2 bases, with 15 bases spanning the gap. The V gene's germline CDR1 is SGHTA and CDR2 FQGNSA. The CDR3 covers 16 residues. For the CDR3, the DNA is TGTGCCAGCAGCCCGACACCTATGGCGACTAATGAAAAACTGTTTTTT. Translating gives CASSPTPMATNEKLFF.

Here the CDR3 reads CASGLAGGDTQYF. Written as DNA, the CDR3 is TGTGCCAGCGGTCTAGCGGGAGGAGATACGCAGTATTTT. The chain carries TRBV7-9 and TRBJ2-3, with 11 bases that match TRBD2. The germline gives CDR1 SEHNR, CDR2 FQNEAQ (reference sequence). The CDR3 length is 13 residues. Trimming took 8 bases from V and 5 from J; bases not matched to a gene: 3. Looking up the rest from reference TRBV7-9 and TRBJ2-3 gives the full variable domain: DTGVSQNPRHKITKRGQNVTFRCDPISEHNRLYWYRQTLGQGPEFLTYFQNEAQLEKSRLLSDRFSAERPKGSFSTLEIQRTEQGDSAMYLCASGLAGGDTQYFGPGTRLTVL.

The gene calls are TRBV28 and TRBJ2-7; weak D call: TRBD2 (5 bases). The CDR3 has 13 amino acids. Trimming shortened V by 2 bases and J by 7 bases, and 12 bases separated the two germline ends. The germline CDR1 and CDR2 sequences are MDHEN and SYDVKM. Here the CDR3 DNA reads TGTGCCAGCAGTTTAAGCGTCCCGGGGGAGCAGTACTTC. This encodes CASSLSVPGEQYF.

The rearrangement joins TRBV27 to TRBJ2-2; the D gene is possibly TRBD1 (6 bases). Germline CDR1 reads MNHEY; CDR2 reads SMNVEV (reference sequence). The CDR3 loop spans 15 amino acids. V dropped 6 bases and J dropped 4 bases, with 15 bases sitting between them. The CDR3 DNA sequence: TGTGCCAGCAGACCGGGACACGGTCCCACCGGGGAGCTGTTTTTT. Translated: CASRPGHGPTGELFF.

The chain joins TRBV7-9 to TRBJ2-2; 8 bases are shared with TRBD1. The germline V gene has CDR1 SEHNR and CDR2 FQNEAQ (reference sequence). V dropped 5 bases and J dropped 1; count of bases not matched to a gene: 3. The CDR3 has 15 amino acids. Here the CDR3 reads CASSAGTGNTGELFF. DNA of the CDR3: TGTGCCAGCAGCGCCGGGACAGGGAACACCGGGGAGCTGTTTTTT. The variable domain in full, completed from reference TRBV7-9 and TRBJ2-2, reads DTGVSQNPRHKITKRGQNVTFRCDPISEHNRLYWYRQTLGQGPEFLTYFQNEAQLEKSRLLSDRFSAERPKGSFSTLEIQRTEQGDSAMYLCASSAGTGNTGELFFGEGSRLTVL.

The rearrangement links TRBV9 to TRBJ2-5, with TRBD2 matching over 8 bases. The CDR3 is 14 residues long. J lost 4 bases, V lost 2 bases, and 4 bases had no gene match. Germline CDR1 is SGDLS and CDR2 is YYNGEE. This CDR3 is CASSVLAGTETQYF. The CDR3, as DNA: TGTGCCAGCAGCGTTTTAGCGGGAACAGAGACCCAGTACTTC.

The chain is built from TRBV5-1 and TRBJ2-7; D gene ambiguous. CDR3 length: 13 residues. With 0 bases removed from V and 3 bases from J, the gap between germline ends came to 7 bases. Germline V gene lookup returns CDR1 SGHRS and CDR2 YFSETQ. The CDR3, as DNA: TGCGCCAGCAGCTTGGCAACTGGCTACGAGCAGTACTTC. Protein sequence: CASSLATGYEQYF.